This T cell receptor beta chain is from a study of read filtering for tumor transcriptome and immune sequencing. Points from the study as a whole: Sorted CD138-negative bone marrow cells were not purified T cells.

Molecular barcoded adaptors covering alpha/delta and beta/gamma chains were used on approximately 400 ng RNA. From the reads, TCRdb called clonotypes with MiXCR, one entry per CDR3 protein. The repertoire includes about 39,000 distinct CDR3 sequences, approximately 15% of them detected once, and 5.5% to 7% sits in the top ten. Germline assignment: CDR1 SNHLY and CDR2 FYNNEI. The V end was cut by 7 bases, the J end by 4 bases, with 16 bases between. The CDR3 contains 14 residues. This clonotype was counted many times. Its antigen is as yet unknown. The gene calls are TRBV2 and TRBJ1-1; D is possibly TRBD1 (5 bases). Sequences were obtained from a population of CD138-negative cells sorted from bone marrow. The clonotype was recovered from a donor aged 40 or older with multiple myeloma. In DNA form, the CDR3 reads TGTGCCAGCACCAAACTCCTGACAGTCACTGAAGCTTTCTTT. Amino acid sequence: CASTKLLTVTEAFF.